This passage covers 5 T cell receptor beta chains from one sample sequenced in a study of human T cells and chemical hapten exposure. A single record per CDR3 protein comes from TCRdb applying MiXCR to the RACE reads. The sample records roughly 86,000 distinct CDR3 sequences, roughly a tenth being singletons. Time point indicated: patch test 1, 2 weeks after DPC sensitization. Treatment specified: therapeutic diphenylcyclopropenone sensitization with weekly scalp DPC. The sequencing used whole blood, collected in connection with sensitization to the hapten diphenylcyclopropenone (DPC). These receptors were obtained from a man aged 35-49 years with alopecia areata. Some clones in this sample may be carry-over from other donors' samples.

This clonotype showed up just a few times. The gene calls are TRBV7-2 and TRBJ2-3; D is unclear. Deletions cut 5 bases from V and 0 bases from J, with 12 bases between. This CDR3 is built from 15 residues. Germline loops: CDR1 SGHTA, CDR2 FQGNSA. CDR3 nucleotides: TGTGCCAGCAGCACCGGGCTTGCTAGCACAGATACGCAGTATTTT. Translated, it gives CASSTGLASTDTQYF. The whole variable domain, remainder taken from reference TRBV7-2 and TRBJ2-3, is GAGVSQSPSNKVTEKGKDVELRCDPISGHTALYWYRQSLGQGLEFLIYFQGNSAPDKSGLPSDRFSAERTGGSVSTLTIQRTQQEDSAVYLCASSTGLASTDTQYFGPGTRLTVL.

This clonotype turned up a few times. This chain joins TRBV5-6 and TRBJ1-2, with D hard to call. With 2 bases removed from V and 0 bases from J, the gap between germline ends came to 11 bases. The CDR3 contains 15 residues. Germline V gives CDR1 SGHDT, CDR2 YYEEEE. Here the CDR3 DNA reads TGTGCCAGCAGCTTTATCGATCTGTCTAACTATGGCTACACCTTC. Its translation is CASSFIDLSNYGYTF.

The rearrangement links TRBV11-3 to TRBJ1-1; D might be TRBD1 (5 bases). Germline V CDR1 and CDR2: SGHNT, YENEEA. The CDR3 runs to 16 residues. V lost 5 bases, J lost 8 bases, and 24 bases lay in between. The CDR3, as DNA: TGTGCCAGCAGCCGTAGCGCCGGGCAGGGTGGGGGAGAAGCTTTCTTT. It encodes CASSRSAGQGGGEAFF.

This clonotype was observed at least ten times. The chain joins TRBV7-8 to TRBJ1-4, with D possibly matching TRBD1 (6 bases). Trimming removed 4 bases from V and 1 base from J, with 10 bases in between. The germline gives CDR1 SGHVS, CDR2 FQNEAQ. The CDR3 consists of 15 residues. DNA of the CDR3: TGTGCCAGCAGCTCCACCAGGGGAACTAATGAAAAACTGTTTTTT. Its translation is CASSSTRGTNEKLFF. The variable domain in full, with the rest retrieved from reference TRBV7-8 and TRBJ1-4, is GAGVSQSPRYKVAKRGQDVALRCDPISGHVSLFWYQQALGQGPEFLTYFQNEAQLDKSGLPSDRFFAERPEGSVSTLKIQRTQQEDSAVYLCASSSTRGTNEKLFFGSGTQLSVL.

This clonotype was counted a few times. V and J are TRBV6-2 or TRBV6-3 and TRBJ1-1; 9 bases align to TRBD1. V lost 0 bases and J lost 7; bases outside the gene matches: 3. CDR3 length equals 14 residues. Germline CDR1 is MNHEY and CDR2 is SVGEGT. The DNA for the CDR3 is TGTGCCAGCAGTTACTCGGACAGGGGATTTGAAGCTTTCTTT. Its translation: CASSYSDRGFEAFF.